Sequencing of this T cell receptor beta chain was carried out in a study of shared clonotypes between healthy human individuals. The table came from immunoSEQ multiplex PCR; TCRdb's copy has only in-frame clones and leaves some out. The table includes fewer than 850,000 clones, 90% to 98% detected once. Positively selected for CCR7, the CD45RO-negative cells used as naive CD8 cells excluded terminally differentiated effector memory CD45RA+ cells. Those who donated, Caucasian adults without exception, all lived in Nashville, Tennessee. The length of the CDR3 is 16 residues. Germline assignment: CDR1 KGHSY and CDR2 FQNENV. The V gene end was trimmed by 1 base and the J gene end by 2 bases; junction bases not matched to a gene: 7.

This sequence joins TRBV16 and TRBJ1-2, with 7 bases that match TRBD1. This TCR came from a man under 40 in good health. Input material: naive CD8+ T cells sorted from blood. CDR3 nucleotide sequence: TGTGCCAGCAGCCAATTTTCGACAGGGCGAAACTATGGCTACACCTTC. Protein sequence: CASSQFSTGRNYGYTF.